This passage covers 29 T cell receptor beta chains from one sample sequenced in a study of T cell responses to AZD1222 COVID-19 vaccine. The method was immunoSEQ multiplex PCR; TCRdb's version includes in-frame clones alone and lacks a portion of them. The table shows roughly 180,000 clones, with roughly 87% occurring only once. Sequencing used peripheral blood, obtained on day 0 of AZD1222 vaccination. The receptors come from an adult in good health.

A few counts support this clone. This CDR3 reads CASSHQDGGGGNEQFF. Written as DNA, the CDR3 is TGCGCCAGCAGCCACCAGGACGGGGGTGGAGGGAATGAGCAGTTCTTC. The genes are TRBV4-1 and TRBJ2-1; perhaps TRBD2 as D (6 bases). The CDR3 is 16 residues long. Germline-derived CDR1 and CDR2 are MGHRA and YSYEKL. V was cut by 3 bases and J by 7 bases, with 19 bases left in between.

The chain uses TRBV30 and TRBJ1-1, with D unresolved. The CDR3 contains 17 residues. CDR1 GTSNPN and CDR2 SVGIG come from the germline V gene (reference sequence). The ends were cut back, 0 bases at V and 0 bases at J, with 17 bases in the middle. The CDR3 nucleotides read TGTGCCTGGAGTGTACAAGGGTCAAGGAGGATGAACACTGAAGCTTTCTTT. Translating it yields CAWSVQGSRRMNTEAFF.

The chain carries TRBV6-1 and TRBJ1-1; D remains unclear. V shed 2 bases and J shed 1 base, with 11 bases lying between them. Germline V gives CDR1 MNHNS, CDR2 SASEGT. The CDR3 runs 15 residues. CDR3 DNA sequence: TGTGCCAGCAGTGAATTATCGGGAAGGAACACTGAAGCTTTCTTT. Its translation is CASSELSGRNTEAFF.

This chain uses TRBV7-2 with TRBJ2-1; D unclear. V lost 3 bases and J lost 7, with 13 bases in between. Per germline, CDR1 SGHTA and CDR2 FQGNSA. The CDR3 length is 14 residues. The CDR3 region is CASSFRAGMNEQFF. The CDR3 coding sequence is TGTGCCAGCAGCTTCCGGGCCGGTATGAATGAGCAGTTCTTC.

V is TRBV19 and J is TRBJ1-1; D unresolved. V was cut by 7 bases and J by 1 base, with 7 bases left in between. The CDR3 length is 12 residues. The germline V gene encodes CDR1 LNHDA and CDR2 SQIVND (reference sequence). CDR3 DNA sequence: TGTGCCAGTAAGAGAGGGAACACTGAAGCTTTCTTT. Protein sequence: CASKRGNTEAFF.

This clone has just one count. The chain joins TRBV29-1 to TRBJ1-6, with 8 bases fitting TRBD1. Germline values: CDR1 SQVTM, CDR2 ANQGSEA. J gave up 7 bases and V 4 bases, and 0 bases lay outside the gene matches. The CDR3 has 12 amino acids. The CDR3 nucleotides are TGCAGCGTTGGGGACAGGAATTCACCCCTCCACTTT. This gives the protein CSVGDRNSPLHF.

The chain has TRBV11-2 and TRBJ1-4, with a possible D match to TRBD1 (5 bases). The length of the CDR3 is 13 residues. The V gene's germline CDR1 is SGHAT and CDR2 FQNNGV. The ends were cut back, 5 bases at V and 6 bases at J, with 10 bases in the middle. The CDR3 sequence: CASSRDRHEKLFF. The CDR3 DNA is TGTGCCAGCAGCCGGGACCGACATGAAAAACTGTTTTTT.

The CDR3 sequence is CASSRQGSAGELFF. CDR3 nucleotide sequence: TGTGCCAGCAGCCGGCAGGGATCTGCCGGGGAGCTGTTTTTT. The rearrangement joins TRBV7-9 to TRBJ2-2; D perhaps matches TRBD1 (5 bases). Germline values: CDR1 SEHNR, CDR2 FQNEAQ (reference sequence). V was pared by 5 bases and J by 6 bases, with 13 bases between. The CDR3 is 14 residues long. The whole variable domain, filled in from reference TRBV7-9 and TRBJ2-2, reads DTGVSQNPRHKITKRGQNVTFRCDPISEHNRLYWYRQTLGQGPEFLTYFQNEAQLEKSRLLSDRFSAERPKGSFSTLEIQRTEQGDSAMYLCASSRQGSAGELFFGEGSRLTVL.

This clone came up once. This chain connects TRBV6-1 to TRBJ2-5, with TRBD2 matching over 8 bases. CDR1 and CDR2 (germline): MNHNS, SASEGT. The V segment lost 2 bases and the J segment 4 bases; nucleotides outside the gene matches: 12. CDR3 length: 17 amino acids. The CDR3 DNA is TGTGCCAGCAGTGAATTTTTCGCGGGAGGAGTCGGAGAGACCCAGTACTTC. It codes for CASSEFFAGGVGETQYF.

The V and J genes are TRBV5-1 and TRBJ1-5; D gene unclear. Trimming stripped 1 base from V and 6 bases from J, with 11 bases between. The CDR3 sequence is 14 residues long. The germline V gene has CDR1 SGHRS and CDR2 YFSETQ. CDR3 sequence: CASSLSGFGQPQHF. The CDR3 DNA follows: TGCGCCAGCAGCTTGTCCGGGTTCGGTCAGCCCCAGCATTTT.

This clone was picked up a small number of times. The gene calls are TRBV4-1 and TRBJ2-1; 15 bases are shared with TRBD2. Germline loops: CDR1 MGHRA, CDR2 YSYEKL. Trimming cost V 5 bases and J 1 base; bases outside gene matches: 9. The CDR3 has 19 amino acids. The CDR3, as DNA: TGCGCCAGCAGCAAAACAGGACTAGCGGGAGGGGGTTCCTACAATGAGCAGTTCTTC. Translation: CASSKTGLAGGGSYNEQFF.

This chain uses TRBV4-1 with TRBJ2-1, with TRBD2 identical over 9 bases. Trimming took 1 base from V and 4 from J; bases not matched to a gene: 11. The CDR3 is 18 amino acids. CDR1 MGHRA and CDR2 YSYEKL come from the germline V gene. CDR3 sequence (DNA): TGCGCCAGCAGCCAAGGAGGTCTAGCGGGATCCGGATACAATGAGCAGTTCTTC. This codes for CASSQGGLAGSGYNEQFF.

The chain joins TRBV5-1 to TRBJ1-2, with TRBD1 matching 7 bases. The CDR3 totals 14 residues. V gave up 4 bases and J gave up 5 bases; unmatched junction bases: 8. Germline CDR1 SGHRS, CDR2 YFSETQ. The CDR3 protein is CASSPTTGRYGYTF. Written as DNA, the CDR3 is TGCGCCAGCAGCCCAACGACAGGGAGGTATGGCTACACCTTC. The complete variable domain, with remaining parts taken from reference TRBV5-1 and TRBJ1-2, reads KAGVTQTPRYLIKTRGQQVTLSCSPISGHRSVSWYQQTPGQGLQFLFEYFSETQRNKGNFPGRFSGRQFSNSRSEMNVSTLELGDSALYLCASSPTTGRYGYTFGSGTRLTVV.

The CDR3 here is CASSLEQGKWMNTEAFF. CDR3 coding DNA: TGTGCCAGCAGCTTAGAACAGGGAAAGTGGATGAACACTGAAGCTTTCTTT. V usage is TRBV7-9 and J usage is TRBJ1-1; D may be TRBD1 (6 bases). Germline CDR1 SEHNR, CDR2 FQNEAQ (reference sequence). CDR3 length equals 17 residues. Trimming pared 1 base from V and 0 bases from J, leaving 15 bases between.

The chain uses TRBV13 and TRBJ2-7; 10 nucleotides align to TRBD2. Germline V CDR1 and CDR2: PRHDT, FYEKMQ (reference sequence). The CDR3 sequence is 19 residues long. Germline trimming cut 3 bases from V and 0 bases from J; bases unmatched to any gene: 14. Here the CDR3 reads CASSFRGAGLADSSYEQYF. The CDR3 DNA follows: TGTGCCAGCAGCTTTCGGGGGGCAGGACTAGCGGATAGCTCCTACGAGCAGTACTTC.

The rearrangement uses TRBV2 and TRBJ2-2; 8 nucleotides align to TRBD1. The germline V gene has CDR1 SNHLY and CDR2 FYNNEI. The CDR3 contains 16 residues. With V trimmed by 4 bases and J by 5 bases, 9 bases remained unmatched. The CDR3 DNA reads as TGTGCCAGCAGTGTAAGACAGGGGTTGGGAACCGGGGAGCTGTTTTTT. This encodes CASSVRQGLGTGELFF.

The chain is built from TRBV6-6 and TRBJ2-7; D is perhaps TRBD1 (8 bases). Trimming cost V 6 bases and J 2 bases, with 14 bases left between them. This CDR3 is 14 amino acids long. Per germline, CDR1 MNHNY and CDR2 SVGAGI (reference sequence). CDR3 region: CASRGGTGPYEQYF. CDR3 nucleotides: TGTGCCAGCAGGGGGGGGACAGGTCCCTACGAGCAGTACTTC.

The V and J genes are TRBV6-5 and TRBJ1-1; D gene ambiguous. The V and J ends lost 2 bases and 1 base respectively, with 14 bases between them. Germline V gene data show CDR1 as MNHEY and CDR2 as SVGAGI. This CDR3 spans 16 amino acids. CDR3 in DNA: TGTGCCAGCAGTTACATCAGGACCGACGGGAACACTGAAGCTTTCTTT. Translated, it gives CASSYIRTDGNTEAFF.

This sequence joins TRBV21-1 and TRBJ1-2; the table's D call of TRBD1 was not tested on the DNA. TRBV21-1 is reported as a pseudogene. This CDR3 comprises 13 residues. The CDR3 loop reads CASTPGQGFGYTF. Here the CDR3 DNA reads TGTGCCAGCACCCCGGGACAGGGGTTCGGCTACACCTTC.

The rearrangement uses TRBV5-5 and TRBJ1-1; D not resolved. Between the trimmed V and J ends, which lost 4 bases and 3 bases, there was a span of 13 bases. The CDR3 totals 14 residues. Germline V gene lookup returns CDR1 SGHKS and CDR2 YYEKEE (reference sequence). In DNA form, the CDR3 reads TGTGCCAGCAGCCTGAGTAACTGGGACACTGAAGCTTTCTTT. As protein: CASSLSNWDTEAFF. Complete variable domain (other parts from reference TRBV5-5 and TRBJ1-1): DAGVTQSPTHLIKTRGQQVTLRCSPISGHKSVSWYQQVLGQGPQFIFQYYEKEERGRGNFPDRFSARQFPNYSSELNVNALLLGDSALYLCASSLSNWDTEAFFGQGTRLTVV.

The chain links TRBV4-2 to TRBJ2-3; no definite D call. Germline-derived CDR1 and CDR2 are LGHNA and YNFKEQ. The CDR3 contains 12 residues. V lost 0 bases to trimming and J lost 8 bases, with 6 bases between them. The CDR3 sequence: CASSQEGGTQYF. CDR3 coding DNA: TGTGCCAGCAGCCAAGAAGGCGGTACGCAGTATTTT.

The chain has TRBV30 and TRBJ2-7; a weak D match, TRBD2 (5 bases). CDR1 GTSNPN and CDR2 SVGIG come from the germline V gene (reference sequence). Between the trimmed V and J ends, which lost 1 base and 3 bases, there was a span of 10 bases. The CDR3 totals 13 residues. CDR3 sequence reads: CAWSGGRDYEQYF. CDR3 DNA sequence: TGTGCCTGGAGTGGGGGTCGGGACTACGAGCAGTACTTC.

This chain joins TRBV28 and TRBJ1-2; 9 nucleotides align to TRBD1. Germline V gene data show CDR1 as MDHEN and CDR2 as SYDVKM. This CDR3 comprises 13 residues. V was pared by 6 bases and J by 6 bases, with 5 bases of the junction left unmatched. CDR3: CASSYGQGHGYTF. CDR3 in DNA: TGTGCCAGCAGCTATGGACAGGGGCATGGCTACACCTTC.

In its sample, this clone was seen once. The chain couples TRBV30 to TRBJ1-2; D may be TRBD1 (6 bases). CDR1 is GTSNPN, CDR2 SVGIG, per germline (reference sequence). Trimming left V 2 bases short and J 2 bases short, with 15 bases between. The CDR3 extends over 15 amino acids. The CDR3 sequence is CAWSRGGGRNYGYTF. CDR3 coding DNA: TGTGCCTGGAGTCGGGGAGGGGGTAGGAACTATGGCTACACCTTC.

The chain recombines TRBV5-6 with TRBJ2-2; 9 nucleotides align to TRBD2. V dropped 2 bases and J dropped 4; count of bases not matched to a gene: 6. CDR1 and CDR2 (germline): SGHDT, YYEEEE. This CDR3 contains 16 residues. CDR3 sequence reads: CASSLGREGFTGELFF. The CDR3 DNA is TGTGCCAGCAGCTTAGGGCGGGAGGGCTTCACCGGGGAGCTGTTTTTT.

This clone was recorded only once. V is TRBV7-2 and J is TRBJ2-3; the match to TRBD2 covers 10 bases. Germline CDR1 reads SGHTA; CDR2 reads FQGNSA. This CDR3 has 15 residues. Trimming removed 5 bases from V and 6 bases from J; junction bases left unmatched: 8. The CDR3 here is CASSPASGSRDTQYF. CDR3 bases: TGTGCCAGCAGCCCTGCTAGCGGGAGTCGGGATACGCAGTATTTT.

The gene calls are TRBV3-1 (or the pseudogene TRBV3-2) and TRBJ1-2; D unresolved. This CDR3 has 14 residues. V dropped 4 bases and J dropped 3 bases, with 12 bases sitting between them. Germline loops: CDR1 LGHDT, CDR2 YNNKEL (reference sequence). DNA for the CDR3: TGTGCCAGCAGCCGATTGGACCCATACTATGGCTACACCTTC. Its protein is CASSRLDPYYGYTF.

The V call is TRBV2, the J call TRBJ1-4; 9 bases map to TRBD1. Germline V gene data show CDR1 as SNHLY and CDR2 as FYNNEI. The CDR3 covers 15 residues. V trimming: 5 bases; J trimming: 7 bases; junction bases outside the gene matches: 8. The CDR3 loop is CASSRDRVFGEKLFF. The CDR3 DNA sequence: TGTGCCAGCAGTAGGGACAGGGTTTTTGGTGAAAAACTGTTTTTT.

The genes are TRBV14 and TRBJ2-5; D might be TRBD1 (6 bases). CDR3 length: 12 residues. Germline V CDR1 and CDR2: SGHDN, FVKESK. V shed 5 bases and J shed 7 bases, with 11 bases lying between them. The CDR3 region is CASSSLGATQYF. The CDR3 DNA is TGTGCCAGCAGCAGCCTGGGGGCGACCCAGTACTTC.